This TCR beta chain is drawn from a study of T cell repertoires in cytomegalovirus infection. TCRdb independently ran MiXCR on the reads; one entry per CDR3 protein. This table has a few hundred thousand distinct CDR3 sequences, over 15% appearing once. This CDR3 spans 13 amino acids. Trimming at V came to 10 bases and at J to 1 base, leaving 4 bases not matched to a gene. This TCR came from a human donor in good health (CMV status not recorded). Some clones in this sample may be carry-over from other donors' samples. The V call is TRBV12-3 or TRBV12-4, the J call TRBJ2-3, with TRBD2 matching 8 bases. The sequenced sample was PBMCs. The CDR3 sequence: CATSGRRTDTQYF. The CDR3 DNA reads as TGTGCCACCAGCGGGAGACGCACAGATACGCAGTATTTT.